Listed here is a single T cell receptor beta chain. The antigen is not known. Sequencing was performed with immunoSEQ multiplex PCR; in TCRdb, only in-frame clones are kept and a portion is missing. The sample includes about 45,000 clones, 85% of them seen just once. The data originate from a study of lymphopenia after photon versus proton radiotherapy. This CDR3 region has 17 residues. Germline lookup yields CDR1 SGHDT and CDR2 YYEEEE. V lost 4 bases to trimming and J lost 4 bases, with 21 bases between them. Notes on the study in general: Oligoclonal CD8+ Temra expansion after nadir drove photon patients' diversity drop.

The TCR was taken from a man between 35 and 55 years old with gastric cancer. Sequenced here: peripheral blood, sampled from a patient treated with photon-based radiotherapy. The J gene is TRBJ2-1, the V gene TRBV5-6; unclear D gene. CDR3 DNA sequence: TGTGCCAGCAGCACTCTTACGTCCGACCCGTTTTACAATGAGCAGTTCTTC. Protein: CASSTLTSDPFYNEQFF.